Shown below are 32 T cell receptor beta chains from a single sample sequenced in a study of blood T cells in healthy people across ages. Together with a sample-barcoded 5' primer, a J-beta primer mix was included in a second PCR lasting 7 to 11 cycles. TCRdb reprocessed the 5' RACE reads via MiXCR and lists one record per CDR3 protein. This table has more than 800,000 distinct CDR3 sequences, 45% appearing once. The sequenced material came from blood. Receptors originate from a woman between 55 and 75 years old in good health.

The chain uses TRBV20-1 and TRBJ2-4; TRBD2 matches at 8 bases. Germline loops: CDR1 DFQATT, CDR2 SNEGSKA (reference sequence). The CDR3 runs to 17 residues. V shed 0 bases, J shed 0 bases, and the junction held 7 bases outside the gene matches. This CDR3 reads CSARDPGAGGAKNIQYF. The CDR3 DNA sequence: TGCAGTGCTAGAGATCCGGGGGCGGGGGGAGCCAAAAACATTCAGTACTTC.

This clonotype came up a few times. The chain recombines TRBV11-2 with TRBJ2-7, with D maybe TRBD1 (6 bases). This CDR3 comprises 14 residues. Germline CDR1 and CDR2: SGHAT and FQNNGV. The V end was cut by 7 bases, the J end by 6 bases, with 19 bases between. The CDR3: CASTKGQSTPEQYF. The CDR3 nucleotides are TGTGCCAGCACCAAGGGACAATCAACCCCCGAGCAGTACTTC.

This clonotype has a handful of counts. The rearrangement links TRBV25-1 to TRBJ2-7; TRBD1 is a possible D gene (6 bases). Trimming took off 3 bases at V and 5 bases at J, with 11 bases between the two ends. This CDR3 is 13 amino acids long. In germline, CDR1 is MGHDK, CDR2 SYGVNS. The CDR3: CASSELGAHEQYF. CDR3 DNA: TGTGCCAGCAGTGAGTTGGGGGCCCACGAGCAGTACTTC.

V is TRBV20-1 and J is TRBJ2-7; D is perhaps TRBD2 (6 bases). V was cut by 1 base and J by 0 bases, with 10 bases left in between. Germline V lookup: CDR1 DFQATT, CDR2 SNEGSKA (reference sequence). CDR3 length: 14 residues. CDR3 DNA: TGCAGTGCTAGAGGGGACGGGAGCTCCTACGAGCAGTACTTC. Translating gives CSARGDGSSYEQYF.

The rearrangement uses TRBV10-2 and TRBJ2-7; 7 bases are shared with TRBD2. Looked up from germline, CDR1 is WSHSY and CDR2 is SAAADI. V lost 10 bases, J lost 4 bases, and 16 bases stayed unmatched. The CDR3 is 15 residues long. CDR3 protein: CATVGGTSGKYEQYF. Here the CDR3 DNA reads TGCGCCACCGTGGGGGGGACGAGCGGGAAATACGAGCAGTACTTC.

This clonotype has just one count. V is TRBV15 and J is TRBJ2-7; D possibly corresponds to TRBD1 (5 bases). The V end lost 1 base, the J end lost 5 bases, and 12 bases lay between the germline ends. The CDR3 covers 14 residues. Per the germline V gene, CDR1 is LNHNV and CDR2 is YYDKDF (reference sequence). The CDR3 sequence: CATSRATETDEQYF. CDR3 in DNA: TGTGCCACCAGCAGAGCGACAGAAACCGACGAGCAGTACTTC. The full variable domain, its missing parts supplied by reference TRBV15 and TRBJ2-7, is DAMVIQNPRYQVTQFGKPVTLSCSQTLNHNVMYWYQQKSSQAPKLLFHYYDKDFNNEADTPDNFQSRRPNTSFCFLDIRSPGLGDTAMYLCATSRATETDEQYFGPGTRLTVT.

The chain is built from TRBV4-1 and TRBJ1-5; D is unresolved. The CDR3 totals 15 residues. Germline V CDR1 and CDR2: MGHRA, YSYEKL. V lost 0 bases and J 3 bases, leaving 9 bases between the germline ends. DNA for the CDR3: TGCGCCAGCAGCCAAGAAGCCTCCTACAATCAGCCCCAGCATTTT. Translated: CASSQEASYNQPQHF.

The rearrangement uses TRBV18 and TRBJ2-3, with D perhaps matching TRBD1 (6 bases). The CDR3 has 15 amino acids. Trimming left V 2 bases short and J 5 bases short, with 14 bases between. CDR1 is KGHSH and CDR2 is LQKENI in the germline V gene. Here the CDR3 DNA reads TGTGCCAGCTCACCAGGGGGCGCCGGCATAGATACGCAGTATTTT. Residues: CASSPGGAGIDTQYF.

This clonotype was observed a few times. V is TRBV10-3 and J is TRBJ2-7; D uncertain. The CDR3 spans 14 residues. The ends were cut back, 3 bases at V and 6 bases at J, with 15 bases in the middle. Germline V lookup: CDR1 ENHRY, CDR2 SYGVKD. In nucleotides, the CDR3 is TGTGCCATCAGTGACCTCGGGTCAAGCAGCGAGCAGTACTTC. Its translation is CAISDLGSSSEQYF.

This clonotype was counted only a few times. The chain employs TRBV27 and TRBJ2-5; D might be TRBD1 or TRBD2, each matching 5 bases. Germline V gene lookup returns CDR1 MNHEY and CDR2 SMNVEV (reference sequence). The V gene lost 4 bases and the J gene lost 1 base, with 13 bases spanning the gap. This CDR3 spans 15 amino acids. Here the CDR3 DNA reads TGTGCCAGCAGTTCCCGATGGGGACGCCAAGAGACCCAGTACTTC. It specifies CASSSRWGRQETQYF.

As to this clonotype: This clone may be a read error of a much larger clone one base away. The J gene is TRBJ1-5, the V gene TRBV12-3 or TRBV12-4, with D possibly matching TRBD1 (5 bases). The CDR3 contains 15 residues. The V and J ends lost 5 bases and 5 bases respectively, with 16 bases between them. CDR3 sequence reads: CASSPSRGNDQPQHF. In DNA form, the CDR3 reads TGTGCCAGCAGTCCTTCGCGGGGGAACGATCAGCCCCAGCATTTT.

The V call is TRBV20-1, the J call TRBJ2-3; D is perhaps TRBD2 (6 bases). The germline V gene has CDR1 DFQATT and CDR2 SNEGSKA (reference sequence). The germline V and J ends were trimmed by 3 bases and 6 bases, with 19 bases remaining between them. The CDR3 runs 15 residues. The CDR3 DNA is TGCAGTGCTAGTTTAGTTGGGGGAGGCTTGGATACGCAGTATTTT. It is translated as CSASLVGGGLDTQYF.

At least ten counts were recorded for this clonotype. The junction departs from germline at one end; a sequencing error may be responsible. This chain uses TRBV5-1 with TRBJ2-7; TRBD2 agrees at 7 bases. Germline CDR1 and CDR2: SGHRS and YFSETQ. The CDR3 spans 13 residues. DNA for the CDR3: TGTGCCAGCAGTTTAGCGGGCTCCTACGAGCAGTACTTC. Amino acids: CASSLAGSYEQYF.

A note on this clonotype: One end of the junction varies from germline; a read error may be responsible. For the CDR3, the DNA is TGCGCCAGCAGCCGGATCGGGGACATACGAGAGACCCAGTACTTC. Protein sequence: CASSRIGDIRETQYF. V is TRBV5-5 and J is TRBJ2-5; D is possibly TRBD1 (6 bases). The CDR3 covers 15 residues. Per germline, CDR1 SGHKS and CDR2 YYEKEE (reference sequence). The whole variable domain, remainder taken from reference TRBV5-5 and TRBJ2-5, is DAGVTQSPTHLIKTRGQQVTLRCSPISGHKSVSWYQQVLGQGPQFIFQYYEKEERGRGNFPDRFSARQFPNYSSELNVNALLLGDSALYLCASSRIGDIRETQYFGPGTRLLVL.

The V and J genes are TRBV20-1 and TRBJ2-1, with TRBD1 as a possible D gene (6 bases). The CDR3 extends over 12 amino acids. V dropped 3 bases and J dropped 8 bases, with 11 bases sitting between them. The V gene's germline CDR1 is DFQATT and CDR2 SNEGSKA (reference sequence). CDR3 residues: CSASPGQYEQFF. The CDR3 bases are TGCAGTGCTAGCCCCGGACAGTATGAGCAGTTCTTC.

CDR3 sequence: CASSLSPGTEPYEQYF. The CDR3 coding sequence is TGTGCCAGCAGTCTTTCCCCCGGGACAGAACCCTACGAGCAGTACTTC. This rearrangement joins TRBV6-2 or TRBV6-3 to TRBJ2-7; 7 nucleotides line up with TRBD1. The germline gives CDR1 MNHEY, CDR2 SVGEGT. This CDR3 is 16 amino acids long. V was clipped by 5 bases and J by 2 bases; unmatched bases: 12.

This clonotype was observed a few times. This chain joins TRBV7-6 and TRBJ2-7, with 13 positions matching TRBD2. Germline V lookup: CDR1 SGHVS, CDR2 FNYEAQ. This CDR3 spans 16 amino acids. With V trimmed by 1 base and J by 6 bases, 6 bases remained unmatched. This CDR3 is CASSLDGLAGASEQYF. CDR3 DNA sequence: TGTGCCAGCAGCTTAGATGGACTAGCGGGAGCCTCCGAGCAGTACTTC.

This chain uses TRBV6-1 with TRBJ2-3, with TRBD2 matching 9 bases. V gave up 5 bases and J gave up 2 bases; unmatched junction bases: 11. CDR3 length equals 17 residues. Germline loops: CDR1 MNHNS, CDR2 SASEGT. The CDR3 nucleotides read TGTGCCAGCAGTCCCCTGGGGGTAGCGGGGGACACAGATACGCAGTATTTT. This encodes CASSPLGVAGDTDTQYF.

J is TRBJ2-7 and V is TRBV5-1, with D perhaps matching TRBD2 (6 bases). Germline V gives CDR1 SGHRS, CDR2 YFSETQ. CDR3 size: 15 residues. V lost 6 bases and J 2 bases, leaving 18 bases between the germline ends. CDR3 sequence: CASTDPGLPAYEQYF. For the CDR3, the DNA is TGCGCCAGCACCGATCCGGGACTCCCGGCCTACGAGCAGTACTTC.

The rearrangement links TRBV5-6 to TRBJ2-7, with 7 bases lining up with TRBD1. TRBJ2-5 matches the DNA end more closely, so the J call is doubtful. The CDR3 is 14 amino acids. The germline gives CDR1 SGHDT, CDR2 YYEEEE. The CDR3 DNA reads as TGTGCCAGCAGCTTCATGCGACAGGGAGAGACCCAGTACTTC. Protein sequence: CASSFMRQGETQYF.

This sequence joins TRBV15 and TRBJ2-5, with D perhaps matching TRBD1 or TRBD2 (5 bases each). The CDR3 length is 15 residues. Germline lookup yields CDR1 LNHNV and CDR2 YYDKDF (reference sequence). V gave up 0 bases and J gave up 4 bases, with 12 bases separating them. CDR3 nucleotides: TGTGCCACCAGCAGAGACTCAGGGACGGGAGAGACCCAGTACTTC. Translated, it gives CATSRDSGTGETQYF. The complete variable domain, with remaining parts taken from reference TRBV15 and TRBJ2-5, reads DAMVIQNPRYQVTQFGKPVTLSCSQTLNHNVMYWYQQKSSQAPKLLFHYYDKDFNNEADTPDNFQSRRPNTSFCFLDIRSPGLGDTAMYLCATSRDSGTGETQYFGPGTRLLVL.

As regards this clonotype: The junction does not match germline at one end; this may be a read error. The V and J genes are TRBV4-1 and TRBJ2-1, with TRBD2 matching over 7 bases. Germline loops: CDR1 MGHRA, CDR2 YSYEKL. The CDR3 has 19 residues. The CDR3 DNA reads TGCGCCAGCAGTCAAGATTTTGGAGGGAGGGCGAGCTCCTACAATGAGCAGTTCTTC. This sequence encodes CASSQDFGGRASSYNEQFF.

V gene TRBV2 combines with J gene TRBJ2-5; perhaps TRBD2 as D (6 bases). Trimming left V 4 bases short and J 5 bases short, with 14 bases between. Germline lookup yields CDR1 SNHLY and CDR2 FYNNEI. The length of the CDR3 is 14 residues. CDR3 protein: CASSGRDLWETQYF. The DNA for the CDR3 is TGTGCCAGCAGTGGGCGGGATCTCTGGGAGACCCAGTACTTC.

The rearrangement joins TRBV27 to TRBJ2-4; D remains unclear. Per the germline V gene, CDR1 is MNHEY and CDR2 is SMNVEV (reference sequence). This CDR3 has 14 residues. The V and J ends lost 1 base and 1 base respectively, with 5 bases between them. The CDR3 sequence: CASSLFGAKNIQYF. CDR3 DNA sequence: TGTGCCAGCAGTTTATTTGGCGCCAAAAACATTCAGTACTTC.

A few counts support this clonotype. V is TRBV9 and J is TRBJ2-7, with TRBD1 matching over 7 bases. Unmatched junction bases numbered 4, after V lost 0 bases and J lost 4 bases. Germline V gene lookup returns CDR1 SGDLS and CDR2 YYNGEE. The CDR3 is 14 residues long. Here the CDR3 reads CASSVEGTDYEQYF. The CDR3 DNA follows: TGTGCCAGCAGCGTAGAAGGGACAGATTACGAGCAGTACTTC.

This chain uses TRBV10-3 with TRBJ2-3; TRBD2 matches at 11 bases. The CDR3 consists of 16 residues. Per germline, CDR1 ENHRY and CDR2 SYGVKD. The ends lost 6 bases at V and 1 base at J; junction bases unmatched: 6. The chain's CDR3 is CAIRDRLAGRTDTQYF. The CDR3 DNA reads as TGTGCCATCAGGGACCGACTAGCGGGACGCACAGATACGCAGTATTTT.

The table lists this clonotype with a few counts. The chain is built from TRBV20-1 and TRBJ1-5; 7 bases map to TRBD1. J lost 4 bases, V lost 4 bases, and 10 bases had no gene match. From germline, CDR1 is DFQATT and CDR2 SNEGSKA (reference sequence). The CDR3 is 15 residues long. The CDR3 loop reads CSAIWTGSKNQPQHF. The CDR3 region has the DNA TGCAGTGCTATCTGGACAGGCAGTAAAAATCAGCCCCAGCATTTT.

In regard to this clonotype: Here the CDR3 omits its conserved ending phenylalanine or tryptophan, so a read error is the likely source. J is TRBJ2-1 and V is TRBV9; D possibly corresponds to TRBD1 (7 bases). The CDR3 runs 15 residues. Germline loops: CDR1 SGDLS, CDR2 YYNGEE. CDR3 nucleotides: TGCGCCAGCAGCGTAGCCCTAGGGGGCGGGACGGATCAGTTCTTA. This sequence encodes CASSVALGGGTDQFL.

This chain connects TRBV5-1 to TRBJ2-7, with D hard to call. The germline V and J ends were trimmed by 0 bases and 0 bases, with 10 bases remaining between them. Germline CDR1 is SGHRS and CDR2 is YFSETQ. CDR3 size: 15 residues. CDR3 sequence: CASSLVQQSSYEQYF. CDR3 in DNA: TGCGCCAGCAGCTTGGTTCAACAGAGCTCCTACGAGCAGTACTTC.

This clonotype was counted a few times. The rearrangement uses TRBV7-9 and TRBJ2-7; D is undetermined. The germline CDR1 and CDR2 sequences are SEHNR and FQNEAQ (reference sequence). This CDR3 is built from 12 residues. V lost 3 bases to trimming and J lost 5 bases, with 8 bases between them. The CDR3 reads CASSFGSNEQYF. Here the CDR3 DNA reads TGTGCCAGCAGCTTCGGGTCGAACGAGCAGTACTTC.

The rearrangement joins TRBV12-3 or TRBV12-4 to TRBJ2-2; 8 bases agree with TRBD1. V trimming: 6 bases; J trimming: 7 bases; junction bases outside the gene matches: 10. There are 15 residues in the CDR3. The CDR3 bases are TGTGCCAGCAGGACGGACAGGGCGGGCGGCGGGGAGCTGTTTTTT. It encodes CASRTDRAGGGELFF.

J is TRBJ2-7 and V is TRBV4-1; no definite D call. Per the germline V gene, CDR1 is MGHRA and CDR2 is YSYEKL. There are 15 residues in the CDR3. Trimming cost V 1 base and J 1 base, with 11 bases left between them. The CDR3 sequence is CASSQGLTRSYEQYF. CDR3 DNA: TGCGCCAGCAGCCAAGGGCTGACACGATCCTACGAGCAGTACTTC.